This TCR beta chain originates from a study of vaccination effects on CD4 cells after COVID-19 (dated by TCRdb to between 2020 and 2023). Broadly, across the study: Each participant got two doses of an mRNA SARS-CoV-2 vaccine, either BNT162b2 or mRNA-1273. Pre-vaccine samples were collected from two convalescent patients 16 days and one week before the first dose, corresponding to 142 and 148 days after COVID-19 diagnosis. Altogether, roughly 10 COVID-19 convalescent patients and a handful of SARS-CoV-2-naive healthy vaccine recipients made up the full study. The Oncomine TCR Beta short-read assay on an Illumina iSeq 100 was used to sequence cultures from other donors in the study. SARS-CoV-2 spike-specific CD4+ TCR repertoires from before and after mRNA vaccination were compared in COVID-19 convalescent patients and in infection-naive vaccine recipients.

Regarding this clone: Which antigen it targets is not known. The input lacks base qualities; no much larger clone sits a single base away.

The ViraFEST assay stimulated PBMC with viral peptide pools and then used TCR sequencing to identify antigen-specific CD4+ T cell clonotypes by expansion. After approximately eleven days of culture, CD4+ T cells were isolated with the EasySep CD4+ T cell isolation kit. PCR-confirmed SARS-CoV-2 infection had occurred in convalescent patients between March and December 2020, before the Alpha, Beta and Delta variants emerged in the United States. Fewer than 2.5 million PBMC per well were cultured in IMDM with around 5% human AB serum, 10 IU/ml IL-2 and gentamicin, plus 10 ug/ml peptides. Half of the culture medium was replaced with fresh IL-2-containing medium on days 3 and 7. Unless noted otherwise, every peptide stimulation condition was grown in triplicate wells. PBMC were separated from whole blood using Ficoll-Paque Plus gradient centrifugation and were then either cryopreserved at -140C or used fresh. The QIAamp micro DNA kit was used to extract genomic DNA from the cultured CD4+ T cells.

From its cysteine to its phenylalanine, the CDR3 spans 17 amino acids. Kept here is only the CDR3 DNA, which spans 51 bases and is read in frame from base 1. CDR1 and CDR2, looked up from the germline V gene, are SGHRS and YFSETQ. Germline trimming: 4 bases from V, 8 bases from J; junction bases outside gene matches: 14. Libraries were built with the immunoSEQ multiplex PCR assay. DNA from the cultured and isolated CD4+ T cells underwent TCR beta CDR3 sequencing. Under the source paper's analysis protocol: The analysis removed non-productive TCR sequences, trimmed reads to the CDR3 region, and retained only CDR3s that were 7 or more amino acids long. Antigen-specific clonotypes were identified using the MANAFEST web app by comparison of expansion in peptide wells against reference cultures. To count as positive, a clone had to show expansion at FDR<0.05 compared with the reference and with all other wells, an odds ratio above 5, and a frequency above 0.1% in two replicate wells. A clonotype was defined as cross-reactive if the clonotype was significantly expanded both in SARS-CoV-2 spike wells and in at least one common cold coronavirus spike condition. Levenshtein distance calculated with the stringdist R package was used to assess CDR3 similarity, and unrooted trees were constructed with ape in R 3.6.1. As stored in TCRdb, this immuneACCESS dataset retains in-frame rearrangements with V and J assigned. A fraction of the clones does not appear; measured against another copy, unresolved V genes explain less than half of the discrepancy, and the remainder lacks a known reason. The D gene and trimming were derived from the DNA, and the V and J assignments and clone size from that table. A total of under 55,000 clones appear in this sample, approximately 77% of them only once. The ten most abundant clones make up under 30% of the sample.

The paper as a whole reports these results and caveats: Limitations of the study were the small number of convalescent patients and the absence of early post-infection timepoints. In convalescent patients, the post-vaccine spike-reactive repertoire consisted mainly of new vaccine-induced clones, largely distinct from infection-induced clones. Marked clonal contraction was observed in both infection-induced and vaccine-induced clones at late post-vaccination timepoints, consistent with waning T cell responses.

The TCR sequence derives from a human donor who had a prior SARS-CoV-2 infection. The specimen was CD4+ T cells from PBMCs cultured with a peptide pool, collected before COVID-19 vaccination. The V gene is TRBV5-1 and the J gene is TRBJ1-4; 10 central bases correspond to TRBD1. DNA sequence: TGCGCCAGCAGCCGGGACCCAACGACAGGGGGCGTAGAAAAACTGTTTTTT. This gives the protein CASSRDPTTGGVEKLFF.